This T cell receptor beta chain comes out of a study of blood T cell repertoires in COVID-19. Whole-study context: The study drew acute and convalescent COVID-19 samples from the United States, Italy and Spain. T cells, B-cell-depleted T cells, or PBMCs supplied cDNA or gDNA.

Under the authors' procedure: Estimated nucleated cell counts came from reference gene primer amplification. Clones were read by immunoSEQ multiplex PCR, and TCRdb kept only the in-frame ones, dropping some. That table furnishes V, J and clone size, whereas the DNA furnished D and trimming. Here the sample spans around 300,000 clones, approximately 90% being singletons. The CDR3 contains 15 residues. The germline CDR1 and CDR2 sequences are MNHNS and SASEGT. V gave up 3 bases and J gave up 6 bases, with 15 bases separating them. The chain combines TRBV6-1 with TRBJ1-5, with D hard to call. This TCR came from a woman aged 40 to 49 with acute or convalescent COVID-19. Specimen: peripheral blood. CDR3 amino acids: CASSDPGGRGQPQHF. The CDR3 nucleotides are TGTGCCAGCAGTGACCCTGGAGGGCGAGGTCAGCCCCAGCATTTT.